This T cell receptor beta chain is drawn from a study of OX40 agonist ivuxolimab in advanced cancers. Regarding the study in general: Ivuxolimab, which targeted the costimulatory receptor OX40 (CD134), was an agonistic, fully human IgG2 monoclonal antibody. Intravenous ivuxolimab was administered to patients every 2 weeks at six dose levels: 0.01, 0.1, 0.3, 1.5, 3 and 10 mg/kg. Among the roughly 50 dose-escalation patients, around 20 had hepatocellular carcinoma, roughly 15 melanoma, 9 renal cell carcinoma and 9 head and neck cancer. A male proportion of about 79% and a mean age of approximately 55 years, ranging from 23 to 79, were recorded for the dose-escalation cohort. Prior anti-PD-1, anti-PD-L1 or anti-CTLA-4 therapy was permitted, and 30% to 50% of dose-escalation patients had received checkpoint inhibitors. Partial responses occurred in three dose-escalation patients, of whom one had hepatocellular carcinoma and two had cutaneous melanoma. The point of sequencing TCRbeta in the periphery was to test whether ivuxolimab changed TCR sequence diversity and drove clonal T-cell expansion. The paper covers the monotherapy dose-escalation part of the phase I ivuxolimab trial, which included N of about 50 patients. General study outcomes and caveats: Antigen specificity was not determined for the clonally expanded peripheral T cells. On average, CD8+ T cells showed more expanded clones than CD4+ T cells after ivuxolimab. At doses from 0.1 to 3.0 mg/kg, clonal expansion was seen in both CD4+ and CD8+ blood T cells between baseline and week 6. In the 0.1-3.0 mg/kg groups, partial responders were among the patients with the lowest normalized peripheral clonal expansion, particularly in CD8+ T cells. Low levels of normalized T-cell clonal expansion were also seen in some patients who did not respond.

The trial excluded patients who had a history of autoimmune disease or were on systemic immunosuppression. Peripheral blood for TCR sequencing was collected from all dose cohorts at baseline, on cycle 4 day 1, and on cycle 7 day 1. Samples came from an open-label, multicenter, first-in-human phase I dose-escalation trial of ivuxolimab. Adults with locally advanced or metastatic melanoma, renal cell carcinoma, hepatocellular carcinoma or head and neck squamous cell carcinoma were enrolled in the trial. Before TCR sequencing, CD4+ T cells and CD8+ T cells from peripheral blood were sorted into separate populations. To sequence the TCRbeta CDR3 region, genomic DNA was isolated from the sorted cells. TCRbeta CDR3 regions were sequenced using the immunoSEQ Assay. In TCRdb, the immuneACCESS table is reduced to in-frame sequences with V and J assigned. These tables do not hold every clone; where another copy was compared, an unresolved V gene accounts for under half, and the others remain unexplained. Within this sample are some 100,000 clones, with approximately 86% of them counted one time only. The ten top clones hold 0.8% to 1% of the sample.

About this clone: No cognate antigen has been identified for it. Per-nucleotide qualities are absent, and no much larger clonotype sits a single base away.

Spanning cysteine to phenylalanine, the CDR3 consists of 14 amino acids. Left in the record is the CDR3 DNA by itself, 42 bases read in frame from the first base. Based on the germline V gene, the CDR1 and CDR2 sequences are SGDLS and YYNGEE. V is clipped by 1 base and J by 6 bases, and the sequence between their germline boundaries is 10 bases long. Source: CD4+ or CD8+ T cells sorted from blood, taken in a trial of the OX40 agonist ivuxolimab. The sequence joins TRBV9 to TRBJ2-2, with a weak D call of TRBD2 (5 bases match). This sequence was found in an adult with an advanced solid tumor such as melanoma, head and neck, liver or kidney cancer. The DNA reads TGTGCCAGCAGCGTACTTTTAGCGTCCGGGGAGCTGTTTTTT. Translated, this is CASSVLLASGELFF.